The 20 T cell receptor beta chains below come from one sample, sequenced in a study of graft-versus-host responses after intestinal transplantation. Plated together were roughly 200,000 CFSE-labeled responder cells and roughly 200,000 irradiated, violet-dye-labeled stimulator cells. Here immunoSEQ multiplex PCR was the method, and the copy in TCRdb shows in-frame clones only, minus some. The table has 10,000 to 15,000 clones, 35% seen once; the top ten hold 3.2%. This specimen consisted of alloreactive CD8+ T cells from a mixed lymphocyte reaction culture, obtained before intestinal transplant. Subset noted: CFSE-low proliferating T cells sorted from approximately six-day pre-transplant mixed lymphocyte reaction (GvH or HvG direction). The receptors were sampled from a human patient who received an intestinal transplant.

V usage is TRBV25-1 and J usage is TRBJ1-5; 8 bases fit TRBD1. V was clipped by 9 bases and J by 0 bases; unmatched bases: 16. CDR1 MGHDK and CDR2 SYGVNS come from the germline V gene. The CDR3 is made up of 18 amino acids. The CDR3 DNA is TGTGCCAGACCGCTTGGGGGACAGGCGAATTATAGCAATCAGCCCCAGCATTTT. Its translation is CARPLGGQANYSNQPQHF.

The chain is built from TRBV21-1 and TRBJ2-3. TRBV21-1 is a pseudogene. The CDR3 consists of 14 residues. This chain's CDR3 is CASGGTGRTDTQYF. CDR3 in DNA: TGTGCCAGCGGTGGTACGGGGCGCACAGATACGCAGTATTTT.

The rearrangement links TRBV4-1 to TRBJ1-2; possible D gene TRBD1, 5 bases. CDR1 and CDR2 from the germline V gene are MGHRA and YSYEKL. This CDR3 is 15 amino acids long. V lost 3 bases to trimming and J lost 4 bases, with 15 bases between them. The CDR3 spells CASSQVLGRRYGYTF. CDR3 in DNA: TGCGCCAGCAGCCAGGTATTGGGACGGCGCTATGGCTACACCTTC.

This sequence joins TRBV6-9 and TRBJ2-1; D unresolved. Germline CDR1 and CDR2: MNHGY and SVAAGI. The CDR3 has 15 amino acids. Between the trimmed V and J ends, which lost 4 bases and 4 bases, there was a span of 14 bases. This CDR3 is CASSSIPGWYNEQFF. As DNA, the CDR3 is TGTGCCAGCAGTTCCATCCCGGGTTGGTACAATGAGCAGTTCTTC.

The rearrangement links TRBV6-5 to TRBJ1-3; no reliable D call. Trimming shortened V by 4 bases and J by 2 bases, and 3 bases separated the two germline ends. In germline, CDR1 is MNHEY, CDR2 SVGAGI. The CDR3 consists of 12 residues. CDR3 DNA: TGTGCCAGCAGTTTTCCTGGAAACACCATATATTTT. It yields the protein CASSFPGNTIYF.

With respect to this clone: The junction departs from the called germline gene at one end, perhaps through a read error. The J gene is TRBJ2-7, the V gene TRBV4-1; 9 bases line up with TRBD2. Germline-derived CDR1 and CDR2 are MGHRA and YSYEKL. The CDR3 sequence is 14 residues long. CDR3 amino acids: CASSQSLAGNEQYF. CDR3 nucleotides: TGTGCCAGCAGCCAAAGTCTAGCGGGGAACGAGCAGTACTTC.

The chain has TRBV7-6 and TRBJ2-1; D might be TRBD1 (6 bases). Trimming took 3 bases from V and 3 from J, leaving 15 bases between them. CDR3 size: 16 residues. Germline V gene data show CDR1 as SGHVS and CDR2 as FNYEAQ. The CDR3 protein is CASSFFWGPSYNEQFF. For the CDR3, the DNA is TGTGCCAGCAGCTTTTTCTGGGGGCCTAGCTACAATGAGCAGTTCTTC. The variable domain in full, with the rest retrieved from reference TRBV7-6 and TRBJ2-1, is GAGVSQSPRYKVTKRGQDVALRCDPISGHVSLYWYRQALGQGPEFLTYFNYEAQQDKSGLPNDRFSAERPEGSISTLTIQRTEQRDSAMYRCASSFFWGPSYNEQFFGPGTRLTVL.

On this clone: A much larger clone lies a single base off, so this may be a read error. The CDR3 ends on some other residue instead of the conserved phenylalanine or tryptophan, so this is likely a read error. This CDR3 is CASSFTGQLNTEAFL. The CDR3, as DNA: TGTGCCAGCAGTTTTACGGGACAGTTGAACACTGAAGCTTTCCTT. This chain joins TRBV6-5 and TRBJ1-1; 7 bases line up with TRBD1. The V gene's germline CDR1 is MNHEY and CDR2 SVGAGI. The J segment lost 0 bases and the V segment lost 4 bases, leaving 5 bases of the junction unmatched. The CDR3 sequence is 15 residues long.

The chain couples TRBV4-1 to TRBJ1-2; D is perhaps TRBD1 (6 bases). V lost 5 bases, J lost 6 bases, and 10 bases lay in between. Germline loops: CDR1 MGHRA, CDR2 YSYEKL. This CDR3 region has 12 residues. This CDR3 reads CASSSGVDGYTF. CDR3 bases: TGCGCCAGCAGCTCAGGGGTGGATGGCTACACCTTC.

This clone was counted between two and nine times. The chain links TRBV7-9 to TRBJ2-1; 11 nucleotides line up with TRBD2. There are 16 residues in the CDR3. Germline V gene data show CDR1 as SEHNR and CDR2 as FQNEAQ (reference sequence). Trimming removed 5 bases from V and 0 bases from J; junction bases left unmatched: 3. DNA of the CDR3: TGTGCCAGCAGCCCCACTAGCGGGAGCTCCTACAATGAGCAGTTCTTC. This encodes CASSPTSGSSYNEQFF.

In its sample, this clone was seen a few times. The genes are TRBV19 and TRBJ2-7; tentative D call: TRBD1 (6 bases). V lost 5 bases to trimming and J lost 3 bases, with 11 bases between them. CDR3 length: 13 amino acids. Germline lookup yields CDR1 LNHDA and CDR2 SQIVND (reference sequence). The CDR3 protein is CASSSGTFYEQYF. As DNA, the CDR3 is TGTGCCAGTAGTTCCGGGACATTCTACGAGCAGTACTTC.

V usage is TRBV19 and J usage is TRBJ2-7, with no clear D. The CDR3 sequence is 15 residues long. Trimming took 2 bases from V and 4 from J, leaving 15 bases between them. Germline loops: CDR1 LNHDA, CDR2 SQIVND (reference sequence). As DNA, the CDR3 is TGTGCCAGTAGTATAAGGCAGACGGGCCCGTACGAGCAGTACTTC. It is translated as CASSIRQTGPYEQYF.

This chain joins TRBV13 and TRBJ2-3, with 7 nucleotides matching TRBD1. In germline, CDR1 is PRHDT, CDR2 FYEKMQ (reference sequence). The V segment lost 0 bases and the J segment 5 bases; nucleotides outside the gene matches: 11. The CDR3 length is 17 residues. The CDR3 sequence is CASSLGYPGTVQDTQYF. The CDR3 DNA reads as TGTGCCAGCAGCTTAGGCTATCCCGGGACAGTCCAAGATACGCAGTATTTT.

The gene calls are TRBV9 and TRBJ2-7; unclear D gene. The germline V gene has CDR1 SGDLS and CDR2 YYNGEE. This CDR3 comprises 12 residues. The germline V and J ends were trimmed by 3 bases and 3 bases, with 7 bases remaining between them. CDR3 protein: CASSASNYEQYF. CDR3 nucleotides: TGTGCCAGCAGCGCCTCCAACTACGAGCAGTACTTC.

The chain employs TRBV6-8 and TRBJ1-5; D not resolved. CDR3 length: 13 residues. V lost 2 bases and J lost 4, with 6 bases in between. The germline gives CDR1 MNHGY, CDR2 SAAAGT. This CDR3 is CASSYGSNQPQHF. The CDR3 coding sequence is TGTGCCAGCAGTTACGGGTCTAATCAGCCCCAGCATTTT.

The chain joins TRBV6-6 to TRBJ2-7; 10 nucleotides align to TRBD1. The V gene end was trimmed by 0 bases and the J gene end by 4 bases; junction bases not matched to a gene: 3. This CDR3 is 15 amino acids long. CDR1 is MNHNY, CDR2 SVGAGI, per germline (reference sequence). In nucleotides, the CDR3 is TGTGCCAGCAGTTACTCGTGGGACAGGGGTTACGAGCAGTACTTC. It encodes CASSYSWDRGYEQYF.

J is TRBJ2-1 and V is TRBV4-2; 12 nucleotides line up with TRBD2. Trimming at V came to 6 bases and at J to 4 bases, leaving 4 bases not matched to a gene. CDR1 and CDR2 from the germline V gene are LGHNA and YNFKEQ. This CDR3 comprises 15 residues. Written as DNA, the CDR3 is TGTGCCAGCAGTTGGACTAGCGGGACGTACAATGAGCAGTTCTTC. This sequence encodes CASSWTSGTYNEQFF.

The chain links TRBV7-6 to TRBJ2-1; D is possibly TRBD1 or TRBD2 (5 bases each). CDR3 size: 11 residues. CDR1 is SGHVS and CDR2 is FNYEAQ in the germline V gene. The germline V and J ends were trimmed by 4 bases and 10 bases, with 8 bases remaining between them. CDR3 amino acids: CASSSGPEQFF. The DNA of the CDR3 is TGTGCCAGCAGCTCGGGACCGGAGCAGTTCTTC.

This clone has a handful of counts. The chain combines TRBV7-7 with TRBJ1-5; D might be TRBD1 (5 bases). Per the germline V gene, CDR1 is SSHAT and CDR2 is FNYEAQ (reference sequence). V was clipped by 1 base and J by 5 bases, with 9 bases between them. This CDR3 is 14 amino acids long. The CDR3 bases are TGTGCCAGCAGCTTAGAGATGGGGGATCAGCCCCAGCATTTT. Residues: CASSLEMGDQPQHF.

This clone was picked up a small number of times. The chain combines TRBV7-3 with TRBJ2-2, with TRBD2 identical over 8 bases. With 5 bases clipped from V and 4 bases from J, the junction kept 6 bases outside the gene matches. Germline-derived CDR1 and CDR2 are SGHTA and FQGTGA. The CDR3 loop spans 15 amino acids. The CDR3 DNA reads as TGTGCCAGCAGCCCCCCCGGGGGGGGCACCGGGGAGCTGTTTTTT. Translated, it gives CASSPPGGGTGELFF.